This entry lists 14 T cell receptor beta chains sequenced from one sample in a study of blood T cell repertoires in COVID-19. This table comes from immunoSEQ multiplex PCR, and its TCRdb copy is limited to in-frame clones, with some not included. The sample records about 230,000 clones, roughly 88% being singletons. Sequencing was performed on peripheral blood. The receptors here all came from a middle-aged woman who had recovered from COVID-19.

The chain carries TRBV11-3 and TRBJ1-1, with D perhaps TRBD1 (6 bases). V lost 5 bases, J lost 1 base, and 11 bases lay in between. Germline V gives CDR1 SGHNT, CDR2 YENEEA. This CDR3 is 14 amino acids long. The CDR3 nucleotides are TGTGCCAGCAGCGAAACAGGGTGGAACACTGAAGCTTTCTTT. This codes for CASSETGWNTEAFF.

This chain connects TRBV12-3 or TRBV12-4 to TRBJ1-1, with D tentatively TRBD1 (5 bases). Trimming stripped 4 bases from V and 3 bases from J, with 9 bases between. The CDR3 extends over 13 amino acids. The CDR3 sequence: CASSSGEDTEAFF. The CDR3 DNA is TGTGCCAGCAGTTCGGGGGAGGACACTGAAGCTTTCTTT.

The genes are TRBV5-1 and TRBJ2-2; the match to TRBD2 covers 7 bases. V lost 5 bases and J lost 1; bases outside the gene matches: 5. Germline V CDR1 and CDR2: SGHRS, YFSETQ. This CDR3 is 15 amino acids long. The chain's CDR3 is CASRTGGGNTGELFF. The CDR3 DNA reads as TGCGCCAGCAGGACGGGCGGGGGGAACACCGGGGAGCTGTTTTTT.

CDR3 amino acids: CASSIGETGVNTEAFF. The DNA of the CDR3 is TGTGCCAGTAGTATTGGGGAGACAGGGGTAAACACTGAAGCTTTCTTT. This sequence joins TRBV19 and TRBJ1-1; 8 positions agree with TRBD1. The V gene end was trimmed by 3 bases and the J gene end by 2 bases; junction bases not matched to a gene: 8. This CDR3 spans 16 amino acids. Germline-derived CDR1 and CDR2 are LNHDA and SQIVND (reference sequence).

This clone was counted once. This chain links TRBV7-2 with TRBJ2-1; TRBD2 matches at 13 bases. The V segment lost 5 bases and the J segment 12 bases; nucleotides outside the gene matches: 4. There are 13 residues in the CDR3. Germline CDR1 is SGHTA and CDR2 is FQGNSA. For the CDR3, the DNA is TGTGCCAGCAGCCGGGGACTAGCGGGGACGCAGTTCTTC. It encodes CASSRGLAGTQFF.

The sample holds one count of this clone. The genes are TRBV12-3 or TRBV12-4 and TRBJ1-5; the match to TRBD1 covers 8 bases. The CDR3 extends over 13 amino acids. V trimming: 3 bases; J trimming: 6 bases; junction bases outside the gene matches: 1. CDR3 region: CASSFQGAQPQHF. The CDR3 DNA reads TGTGCCAGCAGTTTCCAGGGGGCTCAGCCCCAGCATTTT.

This rearrangement joins TRBV5-6 to TRBJ1-2; TRBD1 matches 7 bases. Germline V gene sequence: CDR1 SGHDT, CDR2 YYEEEE. The ends lost 9 bases at V and 5 bases at J; junction bases unmatched: 16. The CDR3 totals 15 residues. CDR3 coding DNA: TGTGCCACGACTGGGGTAGGACAGGCTATTTATGGCTACACCTTC. Residues: CATTGVGQAIYGYTF.

V usage is TRBV6-6 and J usage is TRBJ1-5; 8 bases are shared with TRBD1. Looked up from germline, CDR1 is MNHNY and CDR2 is SVGAGI (reference sequence). The CDR3 sequence is 15 residues long. The junction had 11 bases not matched to a gene; V was cut back by 4 bases and J by 9 bases. The CDR3, as DNA: TGTGCCAGCAGTTCTCCGGGACAGGCCGGAGGGCCCCAGCATTTT. Translation: CASSSPGQAGGPQHF.

The sample holds one count of this clone. This chain joins TRBV6-5 and TRBJ1-1, with D maybe TRBD1 (5 bases). The CDR3 extends over 13 amino acids. Trimming stripped 2 bases from V and 8 bases from J, with 12 bases between. Germline-derived CDR1 and CDR2 are MNHEY and SVGAGI. CDR3 sequence: CASSYPGGREAFF. As DNA, the CDR3 is TGTGCCAGCAGTTACCCCGGGGGAAGGGAAGCTTTCTTT.

This clone was observed a handful of times. This chain joins TRBV5-1 and TRBJ2-7; 8 nucleotides align to TRBD1. The CDR3 runs to 15 residues. J lost 0 bases, V lost 4 bases, and 6 bases had no gene match. Germline-derived CDR1 and CDR2 are SGHRS and YFSETQ. CDR3 coding DNA: TGCGCCAGCAGCCTCCGGGACAGGAGCTCCTACGAGCAGTACTTC. Translated: CASSLRDRSSYEQYF. Filled out from reference TRBV5-1 and TRBJ2-7, the complete variable domain reads KAGVTQTPRYLIKTRGQQVTLSCSPISGHRSVSWYQQTPGQGLQFLFEYFSETQRNKGNFPGRFSGRQFSNSRSEMNVSTLELGDSALYLCASSLRDRSSYEQYFGPGTRLTVT.

The chain uses TRBV28 and TRBJ2-3, with 7 bases identical to TRBD2. The CDR3 runs to 17 residues. V shed 7 bases, J shed 0 bases, and the junction held 13 bases outside the gene matches. Germline V gene lookup returns CDR1 MDHEN and CDR2 SYDVKM. In DNA, the CDR3 is TGTGCCAGCACCCAAGTTGAGCGGGGACCTAGCACAGATACGCAGTATTTT. Its protein is CASTQVERGPSTDTQYF.

The V gene is TRBV7-6, the J gene TRBJ2-7; the D gene is possibly TRBD1 (5 bases). The V gene lost 1 base and the J gene lost 0 bases, with 13 bases spanning the gap. This CDR3 spans 16 amino acids. Germline V lookup: CDR1 SGHVS, CDR2 FNYEAQ. The CDR3 DNA sequence: TGTGCCAGCAGCTTAGTAGGTGGCAGGGCCTCCTACGAGCAGTACTTC. It is translated as CASSLVGGRASYEQYF.

The V call is TRBV30, the J call TRBJ2-1; maybe TRBD2 (5 bases). The V end was cut by 0 bases, the J end by 7 bases, with 16 bases between. Looked up from germline, CDR1 is GTSNPN and CDR2 is SVGIG (reference sequence). The CDR3 sequence is 15 residues long. CDR3 nucleotide sequence: TGTGCCTGGAGTGTAGCAGCGGACGCCTCTAATGAGCAGTTCTTC. Translating gives CAWSVAADASNEQFF.

The V call is TRBV6-1, the J call TRBJ1-3, with 8 bases aligning to TRBD1. The CDR3 sequence is 18 residues long. The V segment lost 2 bases and the J segment 1 base; nucleotides outside the gene matches: 10. In germline, CDR1 is MNHNS, CDR2 SASEGT. The CDR3 region is CASSESGAGGISGNTIYF. The CDR3 DNA is TGTGCCAGCAGTGAAAGTGGGGCAGGGGGCATATCTGGAAACACCATATATTTT.